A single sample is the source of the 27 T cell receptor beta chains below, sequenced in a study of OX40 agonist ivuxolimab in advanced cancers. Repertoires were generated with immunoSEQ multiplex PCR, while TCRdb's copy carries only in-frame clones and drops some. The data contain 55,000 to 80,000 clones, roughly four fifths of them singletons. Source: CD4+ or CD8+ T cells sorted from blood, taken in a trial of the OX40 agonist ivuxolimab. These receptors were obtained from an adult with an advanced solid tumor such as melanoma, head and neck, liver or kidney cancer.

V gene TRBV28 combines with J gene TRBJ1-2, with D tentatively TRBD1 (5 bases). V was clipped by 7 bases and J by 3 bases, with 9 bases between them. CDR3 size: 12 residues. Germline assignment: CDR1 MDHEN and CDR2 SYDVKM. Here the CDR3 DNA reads TGTGCCAGCACCCTACAGGACTATGGCTACACCTTC. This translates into CASTLQDYGYTF.

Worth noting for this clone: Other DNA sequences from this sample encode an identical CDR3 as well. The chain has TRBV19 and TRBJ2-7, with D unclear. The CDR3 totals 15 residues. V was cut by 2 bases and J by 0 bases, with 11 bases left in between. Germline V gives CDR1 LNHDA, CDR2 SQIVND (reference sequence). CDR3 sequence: CASSISRRSSYEQYF. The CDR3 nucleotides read TGTGCCAGTAGTATATCGCGACGGAGCTCCTACGAGCAGTACTTC. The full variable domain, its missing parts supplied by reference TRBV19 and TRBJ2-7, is DGGITQSPKYLFRKEGQNVTLSCEQNLNHDAMYWYRQDPGQGLRLIYYSQIVNDFQKGDIAEGYSVSREKKESFPLTVTSAQKNPTAFYLCASSISRRSSYEQYFGPGTRLTVT.

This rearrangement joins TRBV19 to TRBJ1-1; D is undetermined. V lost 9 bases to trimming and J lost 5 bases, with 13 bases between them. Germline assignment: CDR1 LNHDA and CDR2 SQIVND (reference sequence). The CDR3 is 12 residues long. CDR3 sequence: CASDDLGTEAFF. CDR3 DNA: TGTGCCAGCGACGACCTTGGGACTGAAGCTTTCTTT.

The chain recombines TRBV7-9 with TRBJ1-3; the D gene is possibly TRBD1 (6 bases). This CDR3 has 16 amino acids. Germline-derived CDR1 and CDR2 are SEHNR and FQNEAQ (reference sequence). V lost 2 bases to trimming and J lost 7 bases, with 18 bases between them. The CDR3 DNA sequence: TGTGCCAGCAGCTTATTTACAGGGTTACGAGGGAACACCATATATTTT. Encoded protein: CASSLFTGLRGNTIYF.

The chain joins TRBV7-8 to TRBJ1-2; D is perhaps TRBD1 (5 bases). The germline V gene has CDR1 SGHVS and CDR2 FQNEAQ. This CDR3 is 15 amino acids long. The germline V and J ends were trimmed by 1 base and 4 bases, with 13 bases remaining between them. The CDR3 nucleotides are TGTGCCAGCAGCTTAGGAAGAGGACATCGCTATGGCTACACCTTC. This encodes CASSLGRGHRYGYTF.

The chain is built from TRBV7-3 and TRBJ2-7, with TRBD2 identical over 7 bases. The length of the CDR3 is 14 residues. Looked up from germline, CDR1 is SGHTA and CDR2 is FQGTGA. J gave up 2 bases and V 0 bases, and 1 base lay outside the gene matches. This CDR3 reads CASSLTAGTYEQYF. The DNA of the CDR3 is TGTGCCAGCAGCTTAACAGCGGGGACCTACGAGCAGTACTTC.

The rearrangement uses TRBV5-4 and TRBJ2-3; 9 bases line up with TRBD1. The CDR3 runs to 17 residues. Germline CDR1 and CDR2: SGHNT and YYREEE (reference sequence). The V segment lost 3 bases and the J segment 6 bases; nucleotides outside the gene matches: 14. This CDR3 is CASSSRTGTGISDTQYF. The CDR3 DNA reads TGTGCCAGCAGCTCTAGAACCGGGACAGGGATTTCGGATACGCAGTATTTT.

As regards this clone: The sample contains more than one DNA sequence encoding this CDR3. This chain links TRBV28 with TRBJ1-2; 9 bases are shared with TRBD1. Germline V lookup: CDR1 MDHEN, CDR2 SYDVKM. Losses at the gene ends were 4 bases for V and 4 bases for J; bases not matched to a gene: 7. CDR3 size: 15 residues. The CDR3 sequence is CASSSPGQGVYGYTF. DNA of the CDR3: TGTGCCAGCAGTTCACCGGGACAGGGAGTCTATGGCTACACCTTC.

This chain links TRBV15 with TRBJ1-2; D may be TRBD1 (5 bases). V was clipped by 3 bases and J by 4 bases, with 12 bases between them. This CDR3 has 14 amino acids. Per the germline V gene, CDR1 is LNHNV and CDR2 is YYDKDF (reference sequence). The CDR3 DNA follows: TGTGCCACCAGCAGGGGAGGGGCTGCCTATGGCTACACCTTC. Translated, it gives CATSRGGAAYGYTF.

The CDR3 here is CASSQQGTSGRDTQYF. CDR3 bases: TGTGCCAGCAGCCAGCAAGGGACTAGCGGGCGGGATACGCAGTATTTT. The V call is TRBV7-2, the J call TRBJ2-3, with 12 bases fitting TRBD2. This CDR3 has 16 residues. Germline-derived CDR1 and CDR2 are SGHTA and FQGNSA. Trimming at V came to 5 bases and at J to 6 bases, leaving 9 bases not matched to a gene.

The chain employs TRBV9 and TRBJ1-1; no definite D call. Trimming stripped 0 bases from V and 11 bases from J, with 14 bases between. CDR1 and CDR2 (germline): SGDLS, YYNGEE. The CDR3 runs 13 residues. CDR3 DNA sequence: TGTGCCAGCAGCGTAGGAGCAGGTTCAGACGCTTTCTTT. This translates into CASSVGAGSDAFF. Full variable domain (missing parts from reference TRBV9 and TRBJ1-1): DSGVTQTPKHLITATGQRVTLRCSPRSGDLSVYWYQQSLDQGLQFLIQYYNGEERAKGNILERFSAQQFPDLHSELNLSSLELGDSALYFCASSVGAGSDAFFGQGTRLTVV.

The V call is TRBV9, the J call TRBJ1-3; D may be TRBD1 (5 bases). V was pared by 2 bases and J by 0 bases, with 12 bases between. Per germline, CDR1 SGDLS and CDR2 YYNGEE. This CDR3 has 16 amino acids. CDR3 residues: CASSVTQAISGNTIYF. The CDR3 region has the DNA TGTGCCAGCAGCGTGACACAGGCTATCTCTGGAAACACCATATATTTT.

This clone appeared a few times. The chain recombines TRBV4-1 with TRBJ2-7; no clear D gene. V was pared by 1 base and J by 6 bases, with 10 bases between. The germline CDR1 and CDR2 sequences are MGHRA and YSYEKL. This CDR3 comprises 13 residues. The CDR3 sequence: CASSQGGVVEQYF. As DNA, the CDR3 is TGCGCCAGCAGCCAAGGAGGAGTAGTCGAGCAGTACTTC.

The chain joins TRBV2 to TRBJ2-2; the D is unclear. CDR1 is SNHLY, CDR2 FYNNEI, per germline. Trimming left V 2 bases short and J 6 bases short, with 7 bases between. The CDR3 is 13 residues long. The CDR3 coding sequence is TGTGCCAGCAGTGAACGAAGGGCCGGGGAGCTGTTTTTT. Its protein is CASSERRAGELFF.

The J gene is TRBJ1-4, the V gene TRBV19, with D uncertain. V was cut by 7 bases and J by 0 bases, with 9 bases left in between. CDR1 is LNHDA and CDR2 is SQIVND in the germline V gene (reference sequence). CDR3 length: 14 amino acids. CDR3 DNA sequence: TGTGCCAGTACCAACAGCGCAACTAATGAAAAACTGTTTTTT. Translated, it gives CASTNSATNEKLFF.

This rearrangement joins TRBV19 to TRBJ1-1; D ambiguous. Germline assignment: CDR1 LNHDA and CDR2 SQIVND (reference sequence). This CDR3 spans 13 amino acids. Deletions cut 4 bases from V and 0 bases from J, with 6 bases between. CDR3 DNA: TGTGCCAGTAGTACTACAATGAACACTGAAGCTTTCTTT. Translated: CASSTTMNTEAFF.

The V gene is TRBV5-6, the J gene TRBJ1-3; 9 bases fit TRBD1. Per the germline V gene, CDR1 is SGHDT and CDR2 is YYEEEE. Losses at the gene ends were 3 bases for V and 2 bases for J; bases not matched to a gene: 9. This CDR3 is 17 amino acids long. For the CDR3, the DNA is TGTGCCAGCAGCTCACACCATGACAGGGGGACTGGAAACACCATATATTTT. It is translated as CASSSHHDRGTGNTIYF.

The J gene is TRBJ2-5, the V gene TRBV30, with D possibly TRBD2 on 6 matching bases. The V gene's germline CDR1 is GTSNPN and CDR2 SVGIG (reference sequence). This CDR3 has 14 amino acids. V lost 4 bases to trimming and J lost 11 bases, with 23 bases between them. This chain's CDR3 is CAWINKGLPREQYF. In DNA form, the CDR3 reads TGTGCCTGGATTAATAAGGGGCTTCCACGGGAGCAGTACTTC. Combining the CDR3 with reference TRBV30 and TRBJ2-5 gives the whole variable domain SQTIHQWPATLVQPVGSPLSLECTVEGTSNPNLYWYRQAAGRGLQLLFYSVGIGQISSEVPQNLSASRPQDRQFILSSKKLLLSDSGFYLCAWINKGLPREQYFGPGTRLLVL.

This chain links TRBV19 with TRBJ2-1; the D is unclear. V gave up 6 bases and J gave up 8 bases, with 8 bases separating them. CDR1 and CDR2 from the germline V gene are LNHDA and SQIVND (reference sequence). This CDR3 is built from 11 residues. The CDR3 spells CASRSSYEQFF. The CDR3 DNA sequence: TGTGCCAGTAGATCCAGCTATGAGCAGTTCTTC.

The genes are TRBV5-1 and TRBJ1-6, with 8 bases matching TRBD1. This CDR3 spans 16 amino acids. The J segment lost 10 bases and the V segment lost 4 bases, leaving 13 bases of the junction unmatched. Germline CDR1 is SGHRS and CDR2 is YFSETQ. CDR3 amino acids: CASSLTERTGLSPLHF. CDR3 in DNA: TGCGCCAGCAGCCTGACAGAGAGGACAGGGCTCTCACCCCTCCACTTT.

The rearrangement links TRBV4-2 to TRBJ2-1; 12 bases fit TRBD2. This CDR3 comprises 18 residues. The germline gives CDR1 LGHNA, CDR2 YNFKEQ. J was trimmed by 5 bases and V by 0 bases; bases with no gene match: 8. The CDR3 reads CASSQEASGGVINNEQFF. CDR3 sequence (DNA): TGTGCCAGCAGCCAAGAAGCTAGCGGGGGGGTGATAAACAATGAGCAGTTCTTC.

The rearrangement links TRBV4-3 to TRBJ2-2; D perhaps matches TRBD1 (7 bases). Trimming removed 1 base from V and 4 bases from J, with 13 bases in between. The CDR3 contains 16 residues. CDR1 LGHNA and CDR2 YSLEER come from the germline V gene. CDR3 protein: CASSQGTGAGTGELFF. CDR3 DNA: TGCGCCAGCAGCCAAGGGACAGGAGCGGGCACCGGGGAGCTGTTTTTT.

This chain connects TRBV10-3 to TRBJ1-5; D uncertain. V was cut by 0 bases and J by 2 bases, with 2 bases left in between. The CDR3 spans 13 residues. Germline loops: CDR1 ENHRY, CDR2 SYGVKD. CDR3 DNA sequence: TGTGCCATCAGTGAGTCGCGCAATCAGCCCCAGCATTTT. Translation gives CAISESRNQPQHF.

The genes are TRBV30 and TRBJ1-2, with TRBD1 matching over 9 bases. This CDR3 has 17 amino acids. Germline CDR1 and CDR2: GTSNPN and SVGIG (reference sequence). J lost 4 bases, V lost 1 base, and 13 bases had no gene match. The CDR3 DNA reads TGTGCCTGGAGTGACCGGGACAGGGCTACAGTAGGCTATGGCTACACCTTC. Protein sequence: CAWSDRDRATVGYGYTF.

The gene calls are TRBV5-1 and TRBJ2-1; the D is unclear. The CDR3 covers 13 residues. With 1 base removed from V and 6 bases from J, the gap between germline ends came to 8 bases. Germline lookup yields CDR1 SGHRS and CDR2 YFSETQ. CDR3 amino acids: CASSLQEINEQFF. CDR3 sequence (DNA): TGCGCCAGCAGCTTGCAAGAAATCAATGAGCAGTTCTTC.

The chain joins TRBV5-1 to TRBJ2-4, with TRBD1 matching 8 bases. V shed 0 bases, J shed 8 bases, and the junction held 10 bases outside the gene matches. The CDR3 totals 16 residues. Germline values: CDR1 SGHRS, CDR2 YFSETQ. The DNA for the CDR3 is TGCGCCAGCAGCTTGGGCAGTTCCCAGGGGGCGGACATTCAGTACTTC. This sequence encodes CASSLGSSQGADIQYF.

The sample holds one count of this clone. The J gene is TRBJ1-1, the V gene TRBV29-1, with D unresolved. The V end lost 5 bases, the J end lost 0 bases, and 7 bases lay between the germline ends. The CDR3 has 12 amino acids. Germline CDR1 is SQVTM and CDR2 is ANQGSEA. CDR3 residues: CSVLEMNTEAFF. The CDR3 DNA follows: TGCAGCGTTCTGGAGATGAACACTGAAGCTTTCTTT.